These 6 T cell receptor beta chains share one sample of origin, sequenced in a study of CD4 T cells in relation to SARS-CoV-2 and coronaviruses. These receptors' antigens are unknown. The data were produced by immunoSEQ multiplex PCR, yet TCRdb's version contains in-frame clones alone and is incomplete. This table holds about 40,000 clones, roughly 82% found once. The sequencing input was memory CD4+ T cells from PBMCs, cultured in vitro. These receptors all come from an adult with COVID-19.

CDR3 sequence (DNA): TGTGCCAGCAGTTTTGTAGCGGGAGGGATCACCGGGGAGCTGTTTTTT. Protein: CASSFVAGGITGELFF. The chain has TRBV6-2 or TRBV6-3 and TRBJ2-2; 11 positions match TRBD2. Per germline, CDR1 MNHEY and CDR2 SVGEGT. The CDR3 covers 16 residues. The V segment lost 4 bases and the J segment 4 bases; nucleotides outside the gene matches: 5.

The gene calls are TRBV25-1 and TRBJ2-2; 9 bases are shared with TRBD1. V was pared by 1 base and J by 4 bases, with 4 bases of the junction left unmatched. This CDR3 is 16 amino acids long. CDR1 and CDR2 from the germline V gene are MGHDK and SYGVNS. DNA of the CDR3: TGTGCCAGCAGTGAATTGGGACAGGGCCGCACCGGGGAGCTGTTTTTT. This translates into CASSELGQGRTGELFF. The whole variable domain, remainder taken from reference TRBV25-1 and TRBJ2-2, is EADIYQTPRYLVIGTGKKITLECSQTMGHDKMYWYQQDPGMELHLIHYSYGVNSTEKGDLSSESTVSRIRTEHFPLTLESARPSHTSQYLCASSELGQGRTGELFFGEGSRLTVL.

The chain joins TRBV7-9 to TRBJ1-5; the D is unclear. CDR1 is SEHNR, CDR2 FQNEAQ, per germline (reference sequence). The CDR3 runs 13 residues. Trimming pared 5 bases from V and 4 bases from J, leaving 9 bases between. The chain's CDR3 is CASSTDGNQPQHF. The CDR3 bases are TGTGCCAGCAGCACGGACGGAAATCAGCCCCAGCATTTT.

The J gene is TRBJ1-2, the V gene TRBV4-1; D gene uncertain. Germline V gene lookup returns CDR1 MGHRA and CDR2 YSYEKL. The V and J ends lost 0 bases and 0 bases respectively, with 8 bases between them. The CDR3 totals 15 residues. CDR3 amino acids: CASSQEQQPNYGYTF. CDR3 nucleotides: TGCGCCAGCAGCCAAGAACAGCAGCCTAACTATGGCTACACCTTC.

This sequence joins TRBV4-1 and TRBJ1-4, with 10 bases fitting TRBD1. Trimming removed 7 bases from V and 6 bases from J; junction bases left unmatched: 5. This CDR3 has 14 residues. Germline V CDR1 and CDR2: MGHRA, YSYEKL. CDR3 bases: TGCGCCAGCATGGGGACAGGGGTTGATGAAAAACTGTTTTTT. This translates into CASMGTGVDEKLFF.

The rearrangement uses TRBV18 and TRBJ2-7; D may be TRBD2 (5 bases). Germline CDR1 reads KGHSH; CDR2 reads LQKENI. The CDR3 has 12 residues. The V and J ends lost 3 bases and 4 bases respectively, with 7 bases between them. DNA of the CDR3: TGTGCCAGCTCACCGACTATGTACGAGCAGTACTTC. Protein: CASSPTMYEQYF.